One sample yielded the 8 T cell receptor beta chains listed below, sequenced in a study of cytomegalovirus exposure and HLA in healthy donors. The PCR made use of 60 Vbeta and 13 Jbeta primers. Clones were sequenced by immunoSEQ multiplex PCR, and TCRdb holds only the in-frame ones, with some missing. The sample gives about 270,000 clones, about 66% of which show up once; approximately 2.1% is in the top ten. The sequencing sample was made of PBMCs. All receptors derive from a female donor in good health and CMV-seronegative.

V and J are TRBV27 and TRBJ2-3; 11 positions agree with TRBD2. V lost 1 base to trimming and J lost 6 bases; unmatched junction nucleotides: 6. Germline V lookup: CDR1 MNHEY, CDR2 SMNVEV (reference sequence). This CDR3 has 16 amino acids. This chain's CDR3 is CASSLYSGRALDTQYF. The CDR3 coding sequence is TGTGCCAGCAGTTTATATAGCGGGAGGGCCCTGGATACGCAGTATTTT.

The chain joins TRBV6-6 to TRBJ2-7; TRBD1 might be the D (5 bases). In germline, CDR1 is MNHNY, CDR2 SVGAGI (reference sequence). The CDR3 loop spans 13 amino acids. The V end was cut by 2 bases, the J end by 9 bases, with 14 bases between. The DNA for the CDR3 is TGTGCCAGCAGTTACCCGCAGGGCATAGGGCAGTACTTC. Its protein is CASSYPQGIGQYF.

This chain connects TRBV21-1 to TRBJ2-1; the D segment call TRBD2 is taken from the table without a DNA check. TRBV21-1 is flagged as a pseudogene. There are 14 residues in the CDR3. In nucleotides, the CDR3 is TGTGCCAGCAGCAATGTCCGAGCCTACAATGAGCAGTTCTTC. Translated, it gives CASSNVRAYNEQFF.

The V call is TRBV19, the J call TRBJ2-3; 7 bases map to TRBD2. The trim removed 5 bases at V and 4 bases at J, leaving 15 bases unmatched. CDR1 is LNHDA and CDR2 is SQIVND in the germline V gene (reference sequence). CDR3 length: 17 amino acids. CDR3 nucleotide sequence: TGTGCCAGTAGTCCCCGTTTGGGGGGAGGGTCTCCAGATACGCAGTATTTT. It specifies CASSPRLGGGSPDTQYF.

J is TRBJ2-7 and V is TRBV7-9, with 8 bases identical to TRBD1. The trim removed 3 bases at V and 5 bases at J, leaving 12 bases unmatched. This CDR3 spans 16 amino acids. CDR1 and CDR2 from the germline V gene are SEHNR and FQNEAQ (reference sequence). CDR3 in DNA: TGTGCCAGCAGCTTTAGACAGGGGCCGGGGGAGGACGAGCAGTACTTC. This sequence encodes CASSFRQGPGEDEQYF.

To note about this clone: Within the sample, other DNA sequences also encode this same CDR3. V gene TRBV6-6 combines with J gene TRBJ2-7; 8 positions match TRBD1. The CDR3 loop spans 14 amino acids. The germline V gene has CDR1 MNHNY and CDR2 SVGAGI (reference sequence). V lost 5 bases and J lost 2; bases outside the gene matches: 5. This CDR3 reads CASSQGTGPYEQYF. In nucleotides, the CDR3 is TGTGCCAGCAGTCAGGGGACAGGTCCCTACGAGCAGTACTTC.

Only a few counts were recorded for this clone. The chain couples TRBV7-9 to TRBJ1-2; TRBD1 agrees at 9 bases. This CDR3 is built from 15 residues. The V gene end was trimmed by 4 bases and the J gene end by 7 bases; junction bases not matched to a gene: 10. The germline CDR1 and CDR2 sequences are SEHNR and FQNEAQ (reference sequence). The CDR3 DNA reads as TGTGCCAGCAGCTCCGCCCGGGACAGGGAGCGTGGCTACACCTTC. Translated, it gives CASSSARDRERGYTF.

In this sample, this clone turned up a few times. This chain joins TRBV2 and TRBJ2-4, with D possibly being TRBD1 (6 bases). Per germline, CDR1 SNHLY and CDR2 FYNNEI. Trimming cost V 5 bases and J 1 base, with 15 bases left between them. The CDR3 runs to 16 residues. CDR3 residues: CASSYLGARAKNIQYF. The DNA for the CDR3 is TGTGCCAGCAGTTACCTGGGGGCCAGGGCCAAAAACATTCAGTACTTC. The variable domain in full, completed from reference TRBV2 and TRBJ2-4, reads EPEVTQTPSHQVTQMGQEVILRCVPISNHLYFYWYRQILGQKVEFLVSFYNNEISEKSEIFDDQFSVERPDGSNFTLKIRSTKLEDSAMYFCASSYLGARAKNIQYFGAGTRLSVL.